The clone carrying this T cell receptor beta chain was recorded a few times. The antigen remains undetermined. Constant-segment primers and 5'RACE yielded cDNA libraries for TCR alpha and TCR beta, each carrying sample barcodes and UMIs. Via MiXCR, TCRdb re-called the 5' RACE reads, giving one row per CDR3 protein. The sample shows 270,000 or so distinct CDR3 sequences, roughly 17% of them seen only once. This record comes from a study of T-cell memory formation after mild COVID-19. Study-level findings and limits: Clones from the second wave (peaking day 37) had unconfirmed SARS-CoV-2 specificity. From day 15 to 85, contracting clones were balanced between CD4 and CD8, whereas later expanders leaned toward CD4+. Contracting CD8+ clones were enriched in EMRA, CD4+ mainly in CM and EM.

CDR3 size: 16 residues. CDR1 is DFQATT, CDR2 SNEGSKA, per germline (reference sequence). V gave up 0 bases and J gave up 4 bases, with 16 bases separating them. The chain recombines TRBV20-1 with TRBJ1-3; D not resolved. Sequencing used PBMCs or a T cell subset sorted from them (not recorded which). This clonotype originated in a man aged 18 to 35 who had mild COVID-19 (a few samples of this study predate the infection). Cell type and time point are not known. The CDR3 protein is CSARDLGVSEGNTIYF. In nucleotides, the CDR3 is TGCAGTGCTAGAGATCTCGGGGTTTCCGAAGGAAACACCATATATTTT.